The source of this TCR beta chain is a study of technical replicates of blood from several donors. Sequenced by immunoSEQ multiplex PCR; TCRdb stores in-frame clones only, minus some. Of some 83,000 clones detected, around 90% appear once; the ten largest clones hold around 0.24%. From germline, CDR1 is MNHNY and CDR2 SVGAGI (reference sequence). CDR3 length equals 12 residues. V lost 7 bases, J lost 10 bases, and 6 bases stayed unmatched. Sample: T cells isolated from PBMCs. This rearrangement joins TRBV6-6 to TRBJ1-1, with 10 bases identical to TRBD1. This clonotype was sampled from a human donor in good health. CDR3 bases: TGTGCCAGCAAAGACGGGACAGGGGCAGCTTTCTTT. It encodes CASKDGTGAAFF.